Below, 5 T cell receptor beta chains from the same sample are listed, as sequenced in a study of CD4 T cells in relation to SARS-CoV-2 and coronaviruses. Antigen specificity for these receptors is unknown. The protocol was immunoSEQ multiplex PCR, while the TCRdb copy is restricted to in-frame clones and leaves out a portion. Here the sample spans more than 20,000 clones, roughly 80% being singletons. Unexposed donor CD4+ T cells date from about 2011-2019, before the COVID-19 pandemic. CD4+ T cells were isolated from the cells after 10 days of culture. The sequenced sample was CD4+ T cells from PBMCs, cultured in vitro. These receptor sequences come from a human donor in good health.

A few counts support this clone. This chain connects TRBV12-3 or TRBV12-4 to TRBJ1-2, with D possibly being TRBD1 (6 bases). The V and J ends lost 5 bases and 12 bases respectively, with 13 bases between them. This CDR3 spans 11 amino acids. The CDR3 sequence: CASSLLGQHTF. DNA of the CDR3: TGTGCCAGCAGTCTATTAGGACAGCACACCTTC.

The chain employs TRBV12-3 or TRBV12-4 and TRBJ1-1; weak D call: TRBD1 (5 bases). This CDR3 spans 13 amino acids. Trimming pared 3 bases from V and 7 bases from J, leaving 12 bases between. This CDR3 reads CASSFFGAGEAFF. CDR3 coding DNA: TGTGCCAGCAGTTTTTTCGGGGCAGGTGAAGCTTTCTTT.

V gene TRBV19 combines with J gene TRBJ2-3; D perhaps matches TRBD2 (5 bases). V lost 6 bases, J lost 3 bases, and 19 bases lay in between. The CDR3 contains 16 residues. CDR1 LNHDA and CDR2 SQIVND come from the germline V gene (reference sequence). CDR3 protein: CASRIRDGVTTDTQYF. CDR3 bases: TGTGCCAGTAGGATCCGCGACGGGGTCACGACAGATACGCAGTATTTT.

DNA of the CDR3: TGTGCCTGGAGTGATCGGACTAGCGGGAGAGGGACCGGGGAGCTGTTTTTT. Protein product: CAWSDRTSGRGTGELFF. The rearrangement links TRBV30 to TRBJ2-2; 13 bases align to TRBD2. The CDR3 is made up of 17 amino acids. Germline CDR1 reads GTSNPN; CDR2 reads SVGIG (reference sequence). V was clipped by 1 base and J by 5 bases; unmatched bases: 7.

V gene TRBV7-9 combines with J gene TRBJ2-7, with 10 nucleotides matching TRBD1. This CDR3 spans 16 amino acids. V lost 4 bases, J lost 6 bases, and 12 bases stayed unmatched. The V gene's germline CDR1 is SEHNR and CDR2 FQNEAQ (reference sequence). CDR3 protein: CASSWGGDRGGGEQYF. The CDR3 bases are TGTGCCAGCAGCTGGGGTGGGGACAGGGGCGGCGGCGAGCAGTACTTC.